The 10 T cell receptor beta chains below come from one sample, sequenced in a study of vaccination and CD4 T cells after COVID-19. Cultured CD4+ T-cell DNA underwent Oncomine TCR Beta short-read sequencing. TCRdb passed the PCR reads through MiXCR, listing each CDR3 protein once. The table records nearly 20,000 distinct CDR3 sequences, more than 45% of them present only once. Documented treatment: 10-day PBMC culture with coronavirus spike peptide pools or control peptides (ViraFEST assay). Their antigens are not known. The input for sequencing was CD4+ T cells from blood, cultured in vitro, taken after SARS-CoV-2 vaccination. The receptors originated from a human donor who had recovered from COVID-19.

DNA of the CDR3: TGTGCCAGTAGCTTGGACGGAGGGGGTGGCTACACCTTC. This codes for CASSLDGGGGYTF. The chain employs TRBV19 and TRBJ1-2; perhaps TRBD1 as D (6 bases). This CDR3 has 13 residues. V dropped 6 bases and J dropped 7 bases, with 15 bases sitting between them. The germline gives CDR1 LNHDA, CDR2 SQIVND (reference sequence).

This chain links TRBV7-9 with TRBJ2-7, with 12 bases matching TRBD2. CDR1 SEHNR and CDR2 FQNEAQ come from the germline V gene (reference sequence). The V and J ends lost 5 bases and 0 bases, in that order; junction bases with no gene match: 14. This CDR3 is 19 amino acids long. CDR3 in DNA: TGTGCCAGCAGCACCGCGAGGCTCGGGACTAGCGGGTACTCCTACGAGCAGTACTTC. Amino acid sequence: CASSTARLGTSGYSYEQYF.

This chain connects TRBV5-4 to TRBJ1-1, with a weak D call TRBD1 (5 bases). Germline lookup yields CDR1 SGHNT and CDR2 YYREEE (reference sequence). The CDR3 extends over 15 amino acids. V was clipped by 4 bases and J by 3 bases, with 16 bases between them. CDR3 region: CASSGSRERDTEAFF. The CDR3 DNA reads TGTGCCAGCAGCGGGTCCAGGGAGAGAGACACTGAAGCTTTCTTT.

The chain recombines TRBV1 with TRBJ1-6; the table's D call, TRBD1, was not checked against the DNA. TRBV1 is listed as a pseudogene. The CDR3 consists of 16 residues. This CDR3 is CTSSQDGYRGNSPLHF. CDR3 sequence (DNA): TGCACCAGCAGCCAAGATGGGTATAGGGGTAATTCACCCCTCCACTTT.

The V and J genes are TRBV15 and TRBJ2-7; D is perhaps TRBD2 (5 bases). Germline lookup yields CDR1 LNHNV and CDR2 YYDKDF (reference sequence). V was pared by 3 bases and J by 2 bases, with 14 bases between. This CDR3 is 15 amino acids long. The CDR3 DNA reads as TGTGCCACCAGCAGGGACTTGAGCATTCCCTACGAGCAGTACTTC. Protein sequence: CATSRDLSIPYEQYF.

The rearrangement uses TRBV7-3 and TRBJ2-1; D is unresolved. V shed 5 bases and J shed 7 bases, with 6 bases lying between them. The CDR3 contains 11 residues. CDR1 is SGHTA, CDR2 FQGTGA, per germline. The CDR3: CASSERNEQFF. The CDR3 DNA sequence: TGTGCCAGCAGCGAAAGAAATGAGCAGTTCTTC.

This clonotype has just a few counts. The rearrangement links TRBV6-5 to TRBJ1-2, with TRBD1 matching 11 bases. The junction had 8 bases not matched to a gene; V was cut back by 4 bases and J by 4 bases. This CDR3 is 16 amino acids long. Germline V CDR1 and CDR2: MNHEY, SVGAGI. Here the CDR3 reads CASSSRGTGGVYGYTF. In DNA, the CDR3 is TGTGCCAGCAGTTCGCGGGGGACAGGGGGGGTCTATGGCTACACCTTC.

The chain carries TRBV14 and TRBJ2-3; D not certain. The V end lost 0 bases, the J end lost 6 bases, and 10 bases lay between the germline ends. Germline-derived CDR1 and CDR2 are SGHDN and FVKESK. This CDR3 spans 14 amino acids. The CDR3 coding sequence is TGTGCCAGCAGCCAAGATCTCCTAGTCGATACGCAGTATTTT. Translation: CASSQDLLVDTQYF.

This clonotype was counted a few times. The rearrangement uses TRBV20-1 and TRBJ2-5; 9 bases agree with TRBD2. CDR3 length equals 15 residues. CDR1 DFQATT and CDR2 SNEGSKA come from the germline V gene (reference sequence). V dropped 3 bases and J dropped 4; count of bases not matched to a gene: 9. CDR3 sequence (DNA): TGCAGTGCTAGTTGGCTAGCGGGGAAAGCAGAGACCCAGTACTTC. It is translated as CSASWLAGKAETQYF.

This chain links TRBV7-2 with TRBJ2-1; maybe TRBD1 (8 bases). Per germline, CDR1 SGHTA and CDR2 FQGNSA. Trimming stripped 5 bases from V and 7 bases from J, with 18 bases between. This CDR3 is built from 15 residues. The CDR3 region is CASSPQGGLGNEQFF. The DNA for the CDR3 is TGTGCCAGCAGCCCACAGGGGGGGCTAGGAAATGAGCAGTTCTTC. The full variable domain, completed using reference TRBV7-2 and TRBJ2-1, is GAGVSQSPSNKVTEKGKDVELRCDPISGHTALYWYRQSLGQGLEFLIYFQGNSAPDKSGLPSDRFSAERTGGSVSTLTIQRTQQEDSAVYLCASSPQGGLGNEQFFGPGTRLTVL.